One and the same sample provided the 5 T cell receptor beta chains below, sequenced in a study of T cell responses to AZD1222 COVID-19 vaccine. Using immunoSEQ multiplex PCR, the repertoire was profiled, and TCRdb retains in-frame clones only, with some absent. The profile covers about 130,000 clones, with approximately 88% appearing a single time and 7.6% taken by the ten largest. The sample in question was peripheral blood, obtained on day 0 of AZD1222 vaccination. Receptors originate from an adult in good health.

The CDR3 protein is CASSLASTRRNTEAFF. The CDR3 DNA reads TGTGCCAGCAGCTTAGCGTCCACCAGGAGGAACACTGAAGCTTTCTTT. J is TRBJ1-1 and V is TRBV7-8; D is unclear. V was cut by 0 bases and J by 1 base, with 12 bases left in between. Germline CDR1 reads SGHVS; CDR2 reads FQNEAQ. This CDR3 is built from 16 residues.

The V call is TRBV18, the J call TRBJ1-1; D remains unclear. The V gene lost 3 bases and the J gene lost 7 bases, with 12 bases spanning the gap. This CDR3 is built from 13 residues. CDR1 and CDR2 (germline): KGHSH, LQKENI. CDR3 loop: CASSPSNPSEAFF. For the CDR3, the DNA is TGTGCCAGCTCACCCTCCAACCCGAGTGAAGCTTTCTTT. Supplemented by reference TRBV18 and TRBJ1-1, the full variable domain reads NAGVMQNPRHLVRRRGQEARLRCSPMKGHSHVYWYRQLPEEGLKFMVYLQKENIIDESGMPKERFSAEFPKEGPSILRIQQVVRGDSAAYFCASSPSNPSEAFFGQGTRLTVV.

The chain is built from TRBV10-3 and TRBJ2-1; TRBD1 is a possible D gene (5 bases). This CDR3 spans 15 amino acids. CDR1 and CDR2 from the germline V gene are ENHRY and SYGVKD. Trimming left V 11 bases short and J 4 bases short, with 21 bases between. Written as DNA, the CDR3 is TGTGCCGCGAGAGGAGTGGGGCTCTCTTACAATGAGCAGTTCTTC. Amino acids: CAARGVGLSYNEQFF.

The V gene is TRBV19, the J gene TRBJ2-7; maybe TRBD1 (5 bases). CDR1 is LNHDA and CDR2 is SQIVND in the germline V gene (reference sequence). Trimming took 2 bases from V and 0 from J, leaving 11 bases between them. The CDR3 runs 15 residues. The CDR3 here is CASSIQGYGSYEQYF. In DNA, the CDR3 is TGTGCCAGTAGTATACAGGGATACGGCTCCTACGAGCAGTACTTC.

The V gene is TRBV6-1, the J gene TRBJ2-7; tentatively, D is TRBD1 (6 bases). Germline values: CDR1 MNHNS, CDR2 SASEGT. The ends were cut back, 1 base at V and 0 bases at J, with 10 bases in the middle. The CDR3 loop spans 15 amino acids. The CDR3 region has the DNA TGTGCCAGCAGTGAAGGGGACACCCTCTCCTACGAGCAGTACTTC. Translated, it gives CASSEGDTLSYEQYF.